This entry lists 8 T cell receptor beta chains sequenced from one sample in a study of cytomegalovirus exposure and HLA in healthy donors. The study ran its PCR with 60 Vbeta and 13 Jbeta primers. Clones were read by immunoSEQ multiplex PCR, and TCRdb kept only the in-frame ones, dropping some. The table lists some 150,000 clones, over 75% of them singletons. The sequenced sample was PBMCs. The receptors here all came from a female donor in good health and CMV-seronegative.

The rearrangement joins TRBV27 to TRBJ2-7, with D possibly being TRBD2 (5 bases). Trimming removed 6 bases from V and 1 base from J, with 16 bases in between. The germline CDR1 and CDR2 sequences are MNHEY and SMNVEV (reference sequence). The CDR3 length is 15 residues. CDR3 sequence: CASRLGLEGSYEQYF. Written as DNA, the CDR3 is TGTGCCAGCAGATTGGGCCTCGAGGGATCCTACGAGCAGTACTTC.

DNA for the CDR3: TGCGCCAGCAGCTTGTTCACTCACACCGGGGAGCTGTTTTTT. Amino acids: CASSLFTHTGELFF. This chain uses TRBV5-1 with TRBJ2-2; D not resolved. CDR3 length equals 14 residues. V lost 1 base to trimming and J lost 3 bases, with 7 bases between them. Per the germline V gene, CDR1 is SGHRS and CDR2 is YFSETQ.

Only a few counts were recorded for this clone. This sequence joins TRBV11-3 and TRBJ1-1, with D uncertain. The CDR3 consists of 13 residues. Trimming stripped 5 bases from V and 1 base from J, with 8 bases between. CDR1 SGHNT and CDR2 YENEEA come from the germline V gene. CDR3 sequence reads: CASSLTQNTEAFF. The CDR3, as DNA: TGTGCCAGCAGCCTCACTCAGAACACTGAAGCTTTCTTT.

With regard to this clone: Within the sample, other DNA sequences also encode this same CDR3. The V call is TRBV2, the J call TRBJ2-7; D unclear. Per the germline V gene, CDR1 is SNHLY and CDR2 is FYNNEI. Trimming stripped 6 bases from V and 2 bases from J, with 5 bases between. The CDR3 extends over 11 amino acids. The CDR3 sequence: CASSQAYEQYF. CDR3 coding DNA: TGTGCCAGCAGCCAGGCCTACGAGCAGTACTTC.

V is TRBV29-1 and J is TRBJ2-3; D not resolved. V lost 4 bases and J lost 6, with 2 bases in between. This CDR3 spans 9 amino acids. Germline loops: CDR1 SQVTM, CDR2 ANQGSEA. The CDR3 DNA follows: TGCAGCGTTGCGGATACGCAGTATTTT. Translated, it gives CSVADTQYF.

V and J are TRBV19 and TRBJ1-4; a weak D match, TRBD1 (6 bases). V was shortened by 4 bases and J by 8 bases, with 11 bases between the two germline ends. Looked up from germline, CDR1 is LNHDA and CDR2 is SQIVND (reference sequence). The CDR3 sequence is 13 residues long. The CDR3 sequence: CASSNRVREKLFF. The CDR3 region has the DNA TGTGCCAGTAGTAACAGGGTCAGAGAAAAACTGTTTTTT.

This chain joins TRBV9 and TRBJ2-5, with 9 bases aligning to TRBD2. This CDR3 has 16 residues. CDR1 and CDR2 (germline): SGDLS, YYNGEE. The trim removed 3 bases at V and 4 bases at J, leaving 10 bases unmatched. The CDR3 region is CASSATRGRAGETQYF. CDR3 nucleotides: TGTGCCAGCAGCGCCACTCGCGGGAGGGCGGGAGAGACCCAGTACTTC.

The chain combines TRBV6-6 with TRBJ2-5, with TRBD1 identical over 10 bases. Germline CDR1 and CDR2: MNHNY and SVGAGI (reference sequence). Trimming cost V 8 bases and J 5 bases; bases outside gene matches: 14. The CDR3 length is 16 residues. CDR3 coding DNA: TGTGCCAGCGGGCTACGGACAGGGGGGACGAGGGAGACCCAGTACTTC. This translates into CASGLRTGGTRETQYF.